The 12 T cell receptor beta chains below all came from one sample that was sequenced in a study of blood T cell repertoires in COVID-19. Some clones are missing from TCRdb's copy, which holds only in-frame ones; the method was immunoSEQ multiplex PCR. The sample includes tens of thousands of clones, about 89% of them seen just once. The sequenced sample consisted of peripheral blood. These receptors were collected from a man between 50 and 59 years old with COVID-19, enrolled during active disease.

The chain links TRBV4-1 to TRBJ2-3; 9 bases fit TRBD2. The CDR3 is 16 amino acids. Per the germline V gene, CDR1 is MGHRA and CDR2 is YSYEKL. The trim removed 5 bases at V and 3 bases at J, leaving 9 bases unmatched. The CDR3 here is CASSSRTSVRTDTQYF. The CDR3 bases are TGCGCCAGCAGCAGCCGGACTAGCGTTAGAACAGATACGCAGTATTTT.

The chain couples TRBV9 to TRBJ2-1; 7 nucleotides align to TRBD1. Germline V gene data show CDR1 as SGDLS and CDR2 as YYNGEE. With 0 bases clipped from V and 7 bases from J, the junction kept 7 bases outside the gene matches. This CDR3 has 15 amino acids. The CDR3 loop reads CASSVVGGAGNEQFF. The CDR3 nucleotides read TGTGCCAGCAGCGTAGTAGGGGGCGCTGGGAATGAGCAGTTCTTC.

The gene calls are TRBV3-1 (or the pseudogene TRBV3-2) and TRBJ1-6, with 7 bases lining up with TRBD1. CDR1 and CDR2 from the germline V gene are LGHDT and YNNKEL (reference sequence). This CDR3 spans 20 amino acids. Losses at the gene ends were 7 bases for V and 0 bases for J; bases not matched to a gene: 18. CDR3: CASTRKPQGRSPSYNSPLHF. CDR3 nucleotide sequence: TGTGCCAGCACCCGAAAGCCACAGGGGAGGTCCCCCTCCTATAATTCACCCCTCCACTTT.

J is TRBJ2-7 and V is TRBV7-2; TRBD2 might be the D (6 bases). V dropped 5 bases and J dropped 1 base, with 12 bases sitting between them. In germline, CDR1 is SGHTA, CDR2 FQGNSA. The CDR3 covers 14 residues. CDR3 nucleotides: TGTGCCAGCAGCCGCGGGGCGGCGTCCTACGAGCAGTACTTC. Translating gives CASSRGAASYEQYF.

The CDR3 bases are TGTGCCAGCAGCCAAGGGGCCAGTCAAGTGTTCCCCTCCCTCCACTTT. Its protein product is CASSQGASQVFPSLHF. This sequence joins TRBV3-1 (or the pseudogene TRBV3-2) and TRBJ1-6; D gene unclear. Germline CDR1 LGHDT, CDR2 YNNKEL (reference sequence). The V gene lost 1 base and the J gene lost 14 bases, with 21 bases spanning the gap. CDR3 size: 16 residues.

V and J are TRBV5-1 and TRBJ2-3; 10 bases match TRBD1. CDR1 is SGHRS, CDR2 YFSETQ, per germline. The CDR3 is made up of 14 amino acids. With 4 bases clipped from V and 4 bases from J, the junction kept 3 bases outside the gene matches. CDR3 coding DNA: TGCGCCAGCAGCGTGGGGACAGGGGCAGATACGCAGTATTTT. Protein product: CASSVGTGADTQYF. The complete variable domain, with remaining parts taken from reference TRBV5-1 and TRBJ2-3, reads KAGVTQTPRYLIKTRGQQVTLSCSPISGHRSVSWYQQTPGQGLQFLFEYFSETQRNKGNFPGRFSGRQFSNSRSEMNVSTLELGDSALYLCASSVGTGADTQYFGPGTRLTVL.

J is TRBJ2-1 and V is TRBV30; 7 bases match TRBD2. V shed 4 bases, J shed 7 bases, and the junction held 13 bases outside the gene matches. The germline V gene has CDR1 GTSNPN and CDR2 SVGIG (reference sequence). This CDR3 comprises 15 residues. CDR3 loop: CAWTDTGGPRNEQFF. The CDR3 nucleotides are TGTGCCTGGACTGATACGGGGGGTCCGAGAAATGAGCAGTTCTTC.

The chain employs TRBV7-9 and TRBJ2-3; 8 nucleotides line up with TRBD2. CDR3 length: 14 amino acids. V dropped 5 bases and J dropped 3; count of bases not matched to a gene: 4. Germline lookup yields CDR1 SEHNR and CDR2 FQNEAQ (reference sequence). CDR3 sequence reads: CASSALAGTDTQYF. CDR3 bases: TGTGCCAGCAGCGCGTTAGCGGGAACAGATACGCAGTATTTT.

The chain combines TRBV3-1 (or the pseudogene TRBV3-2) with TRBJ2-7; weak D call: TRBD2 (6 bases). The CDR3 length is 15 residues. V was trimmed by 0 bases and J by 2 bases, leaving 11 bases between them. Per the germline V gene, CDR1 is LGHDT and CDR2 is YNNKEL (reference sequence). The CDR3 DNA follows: TGTGCCAGCAGCCAAGATCCCGGGGGTGCCTACGAGCAGTACTTC. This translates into CASSQDPGGAYEQYF.

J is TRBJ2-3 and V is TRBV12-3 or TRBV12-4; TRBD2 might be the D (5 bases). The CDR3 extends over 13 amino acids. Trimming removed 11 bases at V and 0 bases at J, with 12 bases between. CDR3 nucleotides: TGTGCCCTTAGGAGCGGTAGCACAGATACGCAGTATTTT. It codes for CALRSGSTDTQYF.

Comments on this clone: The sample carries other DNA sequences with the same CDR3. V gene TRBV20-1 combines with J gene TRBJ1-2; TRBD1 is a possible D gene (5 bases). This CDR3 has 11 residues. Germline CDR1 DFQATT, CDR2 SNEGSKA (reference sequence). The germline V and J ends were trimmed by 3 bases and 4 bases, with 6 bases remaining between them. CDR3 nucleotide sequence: TGCAGTGCTAGCGGGGGCTATGGCTACACCTTC. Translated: CSASGGYGYTF.

The CDR3: CASSYRVGELFF. The CDR3 DNA follows: TGTGCCAGCAGCTACAGGGTTGGTGAGCTGTTTTTT. The V gene is TRBV13, the J gene TRBJ2-2, with a weak D call TRBD1 (6 bases). Trimming stripped 4 bases from V and 11 bases from J, with 11 bases between. Germline lookup yields CDR1 PRHDT and CDR2 FYEKMQ (reference sequence). CDR3 length: 12 amino acids.